This T cell receptor (beta chain) emerged from a study of beta chain features in type 1 diabetes (dated by TCRdb to the late 2010s). With regard to the full study: No differences in mean age, gender distribution, total cell number or subset yield were found between patients and healthy donors. A total of under 140,000,000 sorted cells were examined across all samples, and the number of cells per subset was strongly correlated with RNA yield. The study compared the TCRB repertoires of sorted circulating CD4+ T cell subsets in recently diagnosed type 1 diabetes patients with those in matched healthy donors. Naive and central memory subsets were obtained from all 30 or so donors, but regulatory and stem cell-like memory subsets were isolated from only 8 patients and roughly 8 healthy donors.

All of the isolated RNA was reverse transcribed with the High Capacity cDNA Reverse Transcription Kit, so expressed TCRB transcripts were sequenced. Survey-depth immunoSEQ sequencing was performed on stem cell-like memory T cell samples, with an average of about 1.01 million total reads per sample. After sorted cells were lysed in RLT buffer, RNA was extracted with DNase-treated RNeasy Micro or Mini kits, with the choice depending on cell number. Each cell subset was processed on its own to prevent cross-contamination, while patient and healthy donor samples were processed together. The immunoSEQ multiplex PCR was used to amplify TCRB sequences from cDNA, yielding 87-bp fragments that span the CDR3 region. Sequencing of the amplicons was done on the Illumina HiSeq platform. The authors processed their data as follows. PCR bias was corrected computationally using synthetic template baselines, and reads within Hamming distance 2 were collapsed, with unmergeable singletons discarded. Reads were aligned to IMGT to assign V, D and J genes, CDR3 length, and insertions or deletions at six rearrangement sites. Within each subset, clonotype counts were normalized to sorted cell number, after which true diversity and Gini coefficients were computed with the tcR R package. The overlap coefficient, calculated on TCRB nucleotide sequences, was used to measure repertoire sharing. TCRdb stores this immuneACCESS table with in-frame sequences only. Part of the clones is absent; in the studies checked, under half of the shortfall reflects unresolved V genes, and no reason is known for the rest. V and J calls and clone size follow that table, whereas D and trimming were derived from the DNA. The sample yields about 25,000 clones; about 52% were counted once. Around 0.3% of the sample lies in the top ten.

The CDR3, from cysteine to phenylalanine, totals 15 residues. The DNA shown is the 45-base CDR3, in frame from base 1. As encoded in the germline V gene, CDR1 is SGHRS while CDR2 is YFSETQ. V sheds 4 bases and J sheds 2 bases, leaving 15 bases between their ends. From each donor, a single peripheral blood sample of around 0.12 L on average was drawn into heparinised tubes. A BD FACSAria II was used to sort naive, central memory, regulatory and stem cell-like memory CD4+ T cells with a panel that included CD45RO, CCR7, CD25, CD127, CD95 and CD27. Purity was above 95% for every sorted population. PBMCs were isolated right away by Lymphoprep density gradient centrifugation and were stained directly, without culture. To minimize batch effects, samples were stained and sorted in pairs, one healthy donor with one patient per experiment. The count of this clone is one. Its target antigen remains unknown. There are no base qualities to consult, and no much larger clone falls within one base.

Study-level results and caveats: Patients with type 1 diabetes made fewer insertions and deleted more nucleotides at VDJ recombination sites, implying thymic rearrangement abnormalities. The naive, central memory and regulatory TCRB repertoires appeared to resemble one another more closely among patients than among healthy donors. Because small numbers of individuals were included in the HLA sub-analyses, any influence of HLA type on TCRB rearrangement was left unresolved. Shorter templates might be favored by PCR, yet because patient and control samples were amplified and corrected together, any such skew would affect both groups equally. Sequencing cDNA rather than genomic DNA could over-represent highly expressing activated cells, although activation and CD3 levels did not differ between groups. In all four CD4+ subsets, TCRB CDR3 length was moderately but significantly shorter in type 1 diabetes patients.

The sequence links TRBV5-1 to TRBJ1-2; 5 matching bases give a weak D call of TRBD1. Input material: stem cell memory CD4+ T cells from blood. Explained via the paper, the cell subset or site label denotes: stem cell-like memory CD4+ T cells. This TCR was recovered from a man aged 25 to 40 with type 1 diabetes. The nucleotides are TGCGCCAGCAGCGCCCCGGGGGACCAAAACTATGGCTACACCTTC. Translated, it gives CASSAPGDQNYGYTF.